Listed below are T cell receptor beta chains from one sample, sequenced in a study of blood T cell repertoires in COVID-19. Libraries were prepared by immunoSEQ multiplex PCR; TCRdb keeps only in-frame clonotypes and omits some of them. The table records over 140,000 clones, almost 80% of them present only once. Sequenced sample: PBMCs or T cells enriched from blood (not recorded which). These receptors were taken from a woman between 45 and 60 years old who had recovered from COVID-19. Each CDR3 is given without its conserved first and last residue.

V	J	CDR3
TRBV11-2	TRBJ2-2	ASSILQGAGTGELF
TRBV2	TRBJ1-1	ASSEFPGSLNTEAF
TRBV7-9	TRBJ2-4	ASSSTQLAKNIQY
TRBV3-1/TRBV3-2	TRBJ2-5	ASSQRTGGRETQY
TRBV7-9	TRBJ2-2	ASSLAGAATGELF
TRBV7-9	TRBJ2-2	ASSYQGSGELF
TRBV4-1	TRBJ1-2	ASSQEGRGQNYGYT
TRBV3-1/TRBV3-2	TRBJ2-2	ASSGDRSNTGELF
TRBV19	TRBJ2-3	ASSTDRVRTDTQY
TRBV6-4	TRBJ2-2	ASSDTGQGATGELF
TRBV5-4	TRBJ2-3	ASSLDRGLTDTQY
TRBV5-1	TRBJ1-4	ASSMPPGQGNEKLF
TRBV10-3	TRBJ2-3	AVTPGQGLGDTQY
TRBV9	TRBJ2-2	ASSVGGVTGELF
TRBV20-1	TRBJ2-3	SARLADTQY
TRBV5-4	TRBJ2-7	ASSRDGQAYEQY
TRBV7-9	TRBJ2-5	ASRPPPRYGETQY
TRBV28	TRBJ1-2	ASRTQGAGGYT
TRBV5-3	TRBJ1-2	ARSPGGYGYT
TRBV19	TRBJ1-6	ASSNAIQGNSPLH
TRBV28	TRBJ2-1	ASSFPNEQF
TRBV5-1	TRBJ2-5	ASSLAGLGETQY
TRBV19	TRBJ2-7	ASRFPFSGSLYEQY
TRBV5-4	TRBJ1-4	ASSSRTDTNEKLF
TRBV11-2	TRBJ1-2	ASSSGDGRGYT
TRBV6-5	TRBJ1-2	ASSLTTATSGYT
TRBV30	TRBJ2-2	AWKGLAGVRTGELF
TRBV9	TRBJ2-2	ASSEGLSTGELF
TRBV5-1	TRBJ2-6	ASSLTGTTSGANVLT
TRBV5-1	TRBJ1-4	ASSLEEDRGGNEKLF
TRBV6-5	TRBJ2-2	ASSFGTNTGELF
TRBV4-2	TRBJ1-6	ASSQDPSDNSPLH
TRBV15	TRBJ1-5	ATSDDRDSNQPQH
TRBV28	TRBJ2-1	ASRYGLAGVNEQF
TRBV10-3	TRBJ2-5	AINEARGVETQY
TRBV2	TRBJ2-1	ASTRQGRTYNEQF
TRBV14	TRBJ1-2	ASSRLRGAEGYT
TRBV5-5	TRBJ1-2	ASSEEMAGDLYGYT
TRBV20-1	TRBJ2-3	SASGWPRTDTQY
TRBV18	TRBJ2-7	ASSPRTGSYEQY
TRBV30	TRBJ1-3	AWSVLQVGSGNTIY
TRBV7-3	TRBJ2-1	ASSYDSYNEQF
TRBV7-3	TRBJ2-3	ASSLRLAGGIGTDTQY
TRBV7-9	TRBJ2-1	ASRPPGTPHNEQF
TRBV5-1	TRBJ2-5	ASSFRARGGETQY
TRBV7-3	TRBJ1-4	ASSLTSDEKLF
TRBV2	TRBJ1-6	ASRVGGSGGSPLH
TRBV9	TRBJ1-1	ASSSRITGGTEAF
TRBV28	TRBJ2-6	ASEGLAGTGANVLT
TRBV3-1/TRBV3-2	TRBJ1-1	ASSHGQGITEAF